Shown below are 11 T cell receptor beta chains from a single sample sequenced in a study of T cells in Graves' hyperthyroidism and ophthalmopathy. Authors of the study amplified TCR beta CDR3 regions from RNA transcripts. With the HTBI primer set, the TCR CDR3 went through a first round of RT-PCR. In TCRdb, the multiplex PCR reads were re-called with MiXCR into one record per CDR3 protein. The sample has roughly 570,000 distinct CDR3 sequences; less than 20% are singletons. The sample was blood. These receptor sequences come from a woman younger than 45 with Graves' hyperthyroidism.

This clonotype was seen a few times. Given a much more abundant clone one base away, this may be a read error. This chain links TRBV5-5 with TRBJ2-2; unclear D gene. Trimming took off 2 bases at V and 1 base at J, with 15 bases between the two ends. This CDR3 spans 17 amino acids. Germline V CDR1 and CDR2: SGHKS, YYEKEE (reference sequence). CDR3 amino acids: CASSFLVDPMNTGELFF. Written as DNA, the CDR3 is TGTGCCAGCAGCTTCCTTGTGGATCCCATGAACACCGGGGAGCTGTTTTTT.

In this sample, this clonotype turned up many times. The V and J genes are TRBV28 and TRBJ2-1, with no clear D. This CDR3 is 18 amino acids long. V lost 3 bases and J 0 bases, leaving 18 bases between the germline ends. Per the germline V gene, CDR1 is MDHEN and CDR2 is SYDVKM. The CDR3 region has the DNA TGTGCCAGCAGTTTCCCTCACGCCGGGTGGAGCTCCTACAATGAGCAGTTCTTC. Residues: CASSFPHAGWSSYNEQFF.

There are a few counts of this clonotype. The CDR3 nucleotides are TGTGCCAGCGAGGAGAGTAGGAACACCGGGGAGCTGTTTTTT. This sequence encodes CASEESRNTGELFF. The chain uses TRBV6-2 or TRBV6-3 and TRBJ2-2, with D unclear. CDR1 and CDR2 from the germline V gene are MNHEY and SVGEGT. The CDR3 totals 14 residues. V was trimmed by 8 bases and J by 1 base, leaving 11 bases between them.

The chain has TRBV20-1 and TRBJ1-5; D call uncertain. Trimming removed 0 bases from V and 0 bases from J, with 15 bases in between. The CDR3 sequence is 17 residues long. From germline, CDR1 is DFQATT and CDR2 SNEGSKA (reference sequence). CDR3 nucleotides: TGCAGTGCTAGAGAATCGGGGAGAAGGTATAGCAATCAGCCCCAGCATTTT. It is translated as CSARESGRRYSNQPQHF.

This clonotype was observed a handful of times. The rearrangement uses TRBV7-6 and TRBJ2-1, with TRBD2 matching 12 bases. The trim removed 5 bases at V and 1 base at J, leaving 12 bases unmatched. Germline CDR1 SGHVS, CDR2 FNYEAQ. CDR3 length: 19 amino acids. Written as DNA, the CDR3 is TGTGCCAGCAGCCGAAATGGCCTCGGACTAGCGGGATCCTACAATGAGCAGTTCTTC. Its protein product is CASSRNGLGLAGSYNEQFF.

Ten or more counts support this clonotype. The V gene is TRBV7-9, the J gene TRBJ1-4, with 7 bases fitting TRBD1. The CDR3 consists of 15 residues. Losses at the gene ends were 3 bases for V and 7 bases for J; bases not matched to a gene: 8. Germline V CDR1 and CDR2: SEHNR, FQNEAQ (reference sequence). CDR3 bases: TGTGCCAGCAGCTTCCCGACAGGGCTGAGTGAAAAACTGTTTTTT. Amino acid sequence: CASSFPTGLSEKLFF.

This clonotype was found many times. The chain employs TRBV7-2 and TRBJ2-5; the D is unclear. The CDR3 sequence is 14 residues long. V lost 1 base to trimming and J lost 0 bases, with 6 bases between them. CDR1 and CDR2 (germline): SGHTA, FQGNSA. The CDR3 region is CASSLGPNQETQYF. CDR3 coding DNA: TGTGCCAGCAGCTTAGGTCCAAACCAAGAGACCCAGTACTTC.

This rearrangement joins TRBV3-1 to TRBJ2-7, with 11 positions matching TRBD1. Germline V gene lookup returns CDR1 LGHDT and CDR2 YNNKEL (reference sequence). V lost 4 bases to trimming and J lost 3 bases; unmatched junction nucleotides: 2. This CDR3 has 14 residues. DNA of the CDR3: TGTGCCAGCAGCCGGACAGGGGGCTTCTACGAGCAGTACTTC. Translation gives CASSRTGGFYEQYF.

This chain joins TRBV6-1 and TRBJ2-1, with 8 bases lining up with TRBD2. Germline assignment: CDR1 MNHNS and CDR2 SASEGT. The length of the CDR3 is 17 residues. V was clipped by 2 bases and J by 3 bases; unmatched bases: 9. CDR3 sequence: CASSELLLAGGYNEQFF. The CDR3 DNA reads as TGTGCCAGCAGTGAATTACTTCTCGCGGGAGGCTACAATGAGCAGTTCTTC.

The chain carries TRBV10-3 and TRBJ1-2; D call uncertain. V shed 11 bases and J shed 4 bases, with 14 bases lying between them. The CDR3 has 12 amino acids. Germline assignment: CDR1 ENHRY and CDR2 SYGVKD. CDR3 coding DNA: TGTGCCTCGGCGGGATCACGCTATGGCTACACCTTC. Encoded protein: CASAGSRYGYTF.

This clonotype was observed at least ten times. The V gene is TRBV3-1, the J gene TRBJ1-2, with D possibly being TRBD1 (6 bases). V was pared by 2 bases and J by 4 bases, with 20 bases between. Germline assignment: CDR1 LGHDT and CDR2 YNNKEL (reference sequence). The CDR3 runs 17 residues. The CDR3 nucleotides are TGTGCCAGCAGCCAACAGGACACCGGGACATTCGTCTATGGCTACACCTTC. This gives the protein CASSQQDTGTFVYGYTF.